This TCR beta chain is drawn from a study of blood T cell repertoires in COVID-19. In the original workflow: Estimates of nucleated cell counts were drawn from the amplification of reference gene primers. Some clones are missing from TCRdb's copy, which holds only in-frame ones; the method was immunoSEQ multiplex PCR. The V and J calls and clone size were taken over from that table, and D and trimming were inferred from the DNA. This table holds 200,000 to 250,000 clones, 80% to 90% found once. The CDR3 extends over 14 amino acids. J gave up 2 bases and V 6 bases, and 3 bases lay outside the gene matches. From germline, CDR1 is KGHDR and CDR2 SFDVKD.

The source of this sequence is a man aged 80 or over with acute or convalescent COVID-19. Sequenced material: peripheral blood. V and J are TRBV24-1 and TRBJ1-2; the match to TRBD1 covers 9 bases. CDR3 sequence (DNA): TGTGCCACCAGTCCCGGGACAGGGAACTATGGCTACACCTTC. It specifies CATSPGTGNYGYTF.